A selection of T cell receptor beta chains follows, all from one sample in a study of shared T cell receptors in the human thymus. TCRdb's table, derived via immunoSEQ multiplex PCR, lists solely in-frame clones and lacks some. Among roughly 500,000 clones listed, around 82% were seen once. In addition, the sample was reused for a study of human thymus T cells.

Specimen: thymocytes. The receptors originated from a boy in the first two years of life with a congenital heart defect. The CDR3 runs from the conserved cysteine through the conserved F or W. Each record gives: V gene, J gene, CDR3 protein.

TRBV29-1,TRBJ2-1,CSVPGVPADNEQFF
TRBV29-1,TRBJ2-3,CSVDTSGDTDTQYF
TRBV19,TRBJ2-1,CASSIRVSSYNEQFF
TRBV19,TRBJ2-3,CASSIRRETFTDTQYF
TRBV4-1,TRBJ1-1,CASSQGSSGEGEAFF
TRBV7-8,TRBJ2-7,CASSHLAGVGYEQYF
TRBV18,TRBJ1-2,CASSPGGTDYGYTF
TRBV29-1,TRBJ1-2,CSVGEATGDGYTF
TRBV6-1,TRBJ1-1,CASSVFLGRPTEAFF
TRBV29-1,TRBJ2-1,CSVEIPIRLAGAFNEQFF
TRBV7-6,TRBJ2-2,CASIQGGGSSTGELFF
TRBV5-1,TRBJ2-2,CASSYRDRGNTGELFF
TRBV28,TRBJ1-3,CAGQGGLGNTIYF
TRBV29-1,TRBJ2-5,CSVEDLMPGLKTQYF
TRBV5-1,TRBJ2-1,CASSFKVLRLQFF
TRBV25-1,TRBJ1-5,CASSDSQGNQPQHF
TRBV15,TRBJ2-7,CATSRTSQGGHEQYF
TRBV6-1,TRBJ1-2,CASSDARQGDYGYTF
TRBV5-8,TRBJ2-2,CASSEQRVANRHGELFF
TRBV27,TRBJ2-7,CASIHLGATYEQYF
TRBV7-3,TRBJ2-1,CASSPRTGGTYNEQFF
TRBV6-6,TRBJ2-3,CASSPGLAGTTDTQYF
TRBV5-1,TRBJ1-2,CASSPRDTAYGYTF
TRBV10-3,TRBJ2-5,CAAPLGQGAWETQYF
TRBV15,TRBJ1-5,CATSKGARQPQHF
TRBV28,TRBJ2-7,CASSLRSGSPGPYEQYF
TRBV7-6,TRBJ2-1,CASSVEGQGRNEQFF
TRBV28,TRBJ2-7,CASSSRMGPSYEQYF
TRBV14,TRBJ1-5,CASRPRGQDQPQHF
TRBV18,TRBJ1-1,CASSPGGRGAFF
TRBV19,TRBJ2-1,CASEGLAGNEQFF
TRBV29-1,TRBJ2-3,CSPERARRWDTQYF
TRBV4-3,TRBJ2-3,CASSQITLAGDTQYF
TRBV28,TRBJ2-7,CASSPDRASVSYEQYF
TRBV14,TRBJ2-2,CASSQGSSGRASTGELFF
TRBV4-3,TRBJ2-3,CASSQEQLRGRVNTQYF
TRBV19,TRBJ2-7,CASSIRGPGQGSYEQYF
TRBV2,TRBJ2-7,CASGDSGNEQYF
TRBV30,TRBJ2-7,CAWEGLAPGEQYF
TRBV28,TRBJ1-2,CASSFGQGRYGYTF
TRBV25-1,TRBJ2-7,CASSEYGGQGRVGEQYF
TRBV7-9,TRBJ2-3,CASSLARAGAPDTQYF
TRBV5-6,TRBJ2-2,CASSLVGLAGGPGTGELFF
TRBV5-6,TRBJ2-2,CASRSAGADTGELFF